This T cell receptor (beta chain) came from a study of siplizumab effects on memory and regulatory T cells. The study's findings and limits: Assignment of a naive or memory phenotype failed for roughly 80-96% of the proliferating CD4+ or CD8+ clones. The authors mapped only a minor fraction of alloreactive clones to unstimulated subsets.

Worth noting for this clone: Its matching antigen is unknown. The same CDR3 is also encoded by other DNA sequences in this sample.

Roughly 9.8 x 10^4 TCR templates were assayed per sample. TCRdb's table, derived via immunoSEQ multiplex PCR, lists solely in-frame clones and lacks some. The sample carries approximately 82,000 clones, roughly 87% recorded once. This CDR3 region has 14 residues. The germline V gene encodes CDR1 SGHDT and CDR2 YYEEEE. The V gene end was trimmed by 2 bases and the J gene end by 7 bases; junction bases not matched to a gene: 4. This receptor was identified in a human donor in good health. The sample consisted of Tregs sorted from blood. The chain recombines TRBV5-6 with TRBJ1-4, with TRBD1 matching 8 bases. The CDR3 spells CASSFDRGTEKLFF. The CDR3 region has the DNA TGTGCCAGCAGCTTTGACAGGGGCACTGAAAAACTGTTTTTT.